Presented here are 28 T cell receptor beta chains from one specimen sequenced in a study of cytomegalovirus exposure and HLA in healthy donors. PCR primers comprised 60 Vbeta and 13 Jbeta primers. Clones were sequenced by immunoSEQ multiplex PCR, and TCRdb holds only the in-frame ones, with some missing. The sample lists about 43,000 clones; about half were seen once. Sequences were obtained from PBMCs. The receptors originated from a man in his 60s in good health and CMV-seronegative.

CDR3 DNA: TGTGCCAGCAGCTTGGGGGGACAGCTCTCTGGAAACACCATATATTTT. Amino acid sequence: CASSLGGQLSGNTIYF. This chain uses TRBV5-4 with TRBJ1-3, with 7 bases lining up with TRBD1. Germline V lookup: CDR1 SGHNT, CDR2 YYREEE (reference sequence). V was pared by 0 bases and J by 0 bases, with 3 bases of the junction left unmatched. The CDR3 runs 16 residues.

This chain connects TRBV19 to TRBJ1-1; 8 positions agree with TRBD1. This CDR3 has 14 residues. Germline V lookup: CDR1 LNHDA, CDR2 SQIVND (reference sequence). Unmatched junction bases numbered 5, after V lost 3 bases and J lost 5 bases. The CDR3 reads CASSIQGAGTEAFF. DNA for the CDR3: TGTGCCAGTAGTATCCAGGGGGCAGGGACTGAAGCTTTCTTT.

As DNA, the CDR3 is TGTGCCAGCAGTTTCGGGACACGTCAAGAGACCCAGTACTTC. The encoded protein is CASSFGTRQETQYF. The rearrangement uses TRBV6-6 and TRBJ2-5; tentative D call: TRBD1 (6 bases). Trimming took off 4 bases at V and 2 bases at J, with 11 bases between the two ends. This CDR3 has 14 amino acids. Per germline, CDR1 MNHNY and CDR2 SVGAGI (reference sequence).

The chain combines TRBV28 with TRBJ1-5, with TRBD1 identical over 9 bases. Trimming at V came to 3 bases and at J to 6 bases, leaving 6 bases not matched to a gene. Germline V gene data show CDR1 as MDHEN and CDR2 as SYDVKM. The CDR3 totals 15 residues. CDR3 in DNA: TGTGCCAGCAGTTTCGGGACAGGGAGTGTTCAGCCCCAGCATTTT. It specifies CASSFGTGSVQPQHF. Based on the CDR3 plus reference TRBV28 and TRBJ1-5, the full variable domain is DVKVTQSSRYLVKRTGEKVFLECVQDMDHENMFWYRQDPGLGLRLIYFSYDVKMKEKGDIPEGYSVSREKKERFSLILESASTNQTSMYLCASSFGTGSVQPQHFGDGTRLSIL.

The chain uses TRBV10-3 and TRBJ2-1, with 7 bases identical to TRBD2. Germline trimming cut 0 bases from V and 2 bases from J; bases unmatched to any gene: 1. The CDR3 sequence is 15 residues long. CDR1 and CDR2 from the germline V gene are ENHRY and SYGVKD. The CDR3 region has the DNA TGTGCCATCAGTGAGTCCGGGGGGACCTACAATGAGCAGTTCTTC. It specifies CAISESGGTYNEQFF.

The gene calls are TRBV6-1 and TRBJ2-5, with TRBD1 identical over 9 bases. Matching the DNA end better, TRBJ2-7 makes the J call doubtful. Germline CDR1 reads MNHNS; CDR2 reads SASEGT. The CDR3 consists of 14 residues. The CDR3 bases are TGTGCCAGCGGTTGGGGACAGGGAGTCGACGAGCAGTACTTC. It yields the protein CASGWGQGVDEQYF.

The V and J genes are TRBV7-2 and TRBJ2-2; 7 bases are shared with TRBD1. V gave up 6 bases and J gave up 1 base; unmatched junction bases: 5. Germline V gene lookup returns CDR1 SGHTA and CDR2 FQGNSA. The CDR3 runs 15 residues. CDR3 DNA: TGTGCCAGCAGACCCAGACAGGGGAACACCGGGGAGCTGTTTTTT. This translates into CASRPRQGNTGELFF.

V is TRBV27 and J is TRBJ2-5, with D perhaps matching TRBD2 (7 bases). V lost 6 bases, J lost 5 bases, and 16 bases lay in between. The CDR3 is made up of 14 amino acids. Per the germline V gene, CDR1 is MNHEY and CDR2 is SMNVEV (reference sequence). The CDR3 coding sequence is TGTGCCAGCAGCTTTATAGGGGGGGAGGAGACCCAGTACTTC. Residues: CASSFIGGEETQYF.

This clone has a handful of counts. The chain carries TRBV9 and TRBJ1-4; D ambiguous. The germline V gene has CDR1 SGDLS and CDR2 YYNGEE. This CDR3 region has 14 residues. V was trimmed by 2 bases and J by 8 bases, leaving 13 bases between them. CDR3 nucleotide sequence: TGTGCCAGCAGCGTCAAGGGAACGGGGGAAAAACTGTTTTTT. It translates to CASSVKGTGEKLFF.

The rearrangement joins TRBV7-6 to TRBJ1-5, with TRBD1 matching over 9 bases. Germline V lookup: CDR1 SGHVS, CDR2 FNYEAQ. The CDR3 is made up of 15 amino acids. J lost 3 bases, V lost 5 bases, and 5 bases had no gene match. CDR3 sequence reads: CASSAGTGFNQPQHF. As DNA, the CDR3 is TGTGCCAGCAGCGCAGGGACAGGGTTCAATCAGCCCCAGCATTTT.

This clone was counted only a few times. The rearrangement uses TRBV4-3 and TRBJ2-7; TRBD1 matches at 9 bases. The CDR3 spans 15 residues. The germline V gene has CDR1 LGHNA and CDR2 YSLEER. The V segment lost 4 bases and the J segment 6 bases; nucleotides outside the gene matches: 10. The chain's CDR3 is CASSLAGQGFGEQYF. CDR3 nucleotides: TGCGCCAGCAGCCTTGCTGGACAGGGGTTCGGCGAGCAGTACTTC.

V gene TRBV30 combines with J gene TRBJ2-7; the D gene is possibly TRBD1 (6 bases). Germline V CDR1 and CDR2: GTSNPN, SVGIG (reference sequence). The V and J ends lost 7 bases and 5 bases respectively, with 15 bases between them. This CDR3 contains 12 residues. The CDR3 DNA reads TGTGCCTTCTACAGGGTAGGGAACGAGCAGTACTTC. It is translated as CAFYRVGNEQYF. Filled out from reference TRBV30 and TRBJ2-7, the complete variable domain reads SQTIHQWPATLVQPVGSPLSLECTVEGTSNPNLYWYRQAAGRGLQLLFYSVGIGQISSEVPQNLSASRPQDRQFILSSKKLLLSDSGFYLCAFYRVGNEQYFGPGTRLTVT.

This clone was picked up a small number of times. Its ends do not fully match the called genes, so a read error is possible. The V gene is TRBV19, the J gene TRBJ2-5, with 9 positions matching TRBD2. CDR3 length: 12 residues. The germline V gene encodes CDR1 LNHDA and CDR2 SQIVND (reference sequence). The CDR3 loop reads CASRIAGERQYF. In DNA form, the CDR3 reads TGTGCCAGTAGGATAGCGGGAGAACGCCAGTACTTC.

The chain uses TRBV5-5 and TRBJ1-2; D may be TRBD1 (6 bases). The V gene's germline CDR1 is SGHKS and CDR2 YYEKEE (reference sequence). The CDR3 is 13 residues long. V was clipped by 5 bases and J by 4 bases, with 12 bases between them. The DNA of the CDR3 is TGTGCCAGCAGACCTGGACAGTTCTATGGCTACACCTTC. As protein: CASRPGQFYGYTF.

The genes are TRBV19 and TRBJ1-1; 9 bases are a match to TRBD1. The CDR3 sequence is 13 residues long. Unmatched junction bases numbered 3, after V lost 2 bases and J lost 8 bases. Germline assignment: CDR1 LNHDA and CDR2 SQIVND (reference sequence). The CDR3 region is CASSIRGQGEAFF. The DNA of the CDR3 is TGTGCCAGTAGTATACGGGGACAGGGAGAAGCTTTCTTT.

This clone has only a few counts. The chain joins TRBV5-1 to TRBJ1-5; D possibly corresponds to TRBD1 (6 bases). CDR1 is SGHRS, CDR2 YFSETQ, per germline. V was cut by 5 bases and J by 9 bases, with 18 bases left in between. The CDR3 runs to 14 residues. CDR3 bases: TGCGCCAGCAGATGGGAGCAGGGGAGCGGGCCCCAGCATTTT. Encoded protein: CASRWEQGSGPQHF.

V and J are TRBV15 and TRBJ1-2; D might be TRBD1 (6 bases). This CDR3 region has 15 residues. Deletions cut 0 bases from V and 8 bases from J, with 16 bases between. Looked up from germline, CDR1 is LNHNV and CDR2 is YYDKDF (reference sequence). Written as DNA, the CDR3 is TGTGCCACCAGCAGAGATCTCTCAGGGGTTGACGGCTACACCTTC. Its protein is CATSRDLSGVDGYTF.

The rearrangement uses TRBV30 and TRBJ1-2, with TRBD1 matching 7 bases. The germline CDR1 and CDR2 sequences are GTSNPN and SVGIG (reference sequence). The CDR3 spans 14 residues. Trimming removed 0 bases from V and 8 bases from J; junction bases left unmatched: 9. The CDR3 region has the DNA TGTGCCTGGAGTGTAATGAGGGGGCAAGGGGGCTACACCTTC. Translated: CAWSVMRGQGGYTF.

CDR3 residues: CASSLEPGAGNQPQHF. The CDR3 DNA sequence: TGTGCCAGCAGCTTGGAGCCTGGGGCAGGCAATCAGCCCCAGCATTTT. V and J are TRBV5-4 and TRBJ1-5; TRBD1 might be the D (5 bases). The germline V gene encodes CDR1 SGHNT and CDR2 YYREEE (reference sequence). The ends were cut back, 0 bases at V and 2 bases at J, with 12 bases in the middle. The CDR3 runs to 16 residues.

This clone was counted once. J is TRBJ1-5 and V is TRBV16; the D is unclear. This CDR3 spans 16 amino acids. V lost 0 bases and J 6 bases, leaving 15 bases between the germline ends. Germline CDR1 and CDR2: KGHSY and FQNENV. The CDR3, as DNA: TGTGCCAGCAGCCAATCCGTCCGCTCCACGGGTCAGCCCCAGCATTTT. Translated: CASSQSVRSTGQPQHF.

This chain uses TRBV10-3 with TRBJ2-3; 7 positions agree with TRBD2. The CDR3 covers 14 residues. Germline V gene sequence: CDR1 ENHRY, CDR2 SYGVKD. V was clipped by 4 bases and J by 2 bases; unmatched bases: 3. The CDR3 region has the DNA TGTGCCATCAGTGGGAGCGGGACCACAGATACGCAGTATTTT. Translation: CAISGSGTTDTQYF.

The V gene is TRBV28, the J gene TRBJ2-7; D unresolved. V shed 1 base and J shed 5 bases, with 12 bases lying between them. The CDR3 length is 14 residues. Germline CDR1 and CDR2: MDHEN and SYDVKM. The DNA for the CDR3 is TGTGCCAGCAGTTTATTGGCAAAAATCGACGAGCAGTACTTC. It translates to CASSLLAKIDEQYF.

This rearrangement joins TRBV6-4 to TRBJ1-1; D is unresolved. Looked up from germline, CDR1 is MRHNA and CDR2 is SNTAGT. V shed 4 bases and J shed 1 base, with 10 bases lying between them. The CDR3 is 14 amino acids. For the CDR3, the DNA is TGTGCCAGCAGTGTCTCCCCGGGGAACACTGAAGCTTTCTTT. Its translation is CASSVSPGNTEAFF.

J is TRBJ1-1 and V is TRBV6-5; D possibly corresponds to TRBD1 (6 bases). This CDR3 is 15 amino acids long. V lost 7 bases to trimming and J lost 2 bases, with 17 bases between them. Germline CDR1 is MNHEY and CDR2 is SVGAGI. CDR3: CASTKSTGFNTEAFF. In DNA, the CDR3 is TGTGCCAGCACCAAAAGCACAGGGTTCAACACTGAAGCTTTCTTT.

This clone was counted a few times. The chain joins TRBV5-1 to TRBJ2-1, with D tentatively TRBD1 (6 bases). Germline V lookup: CDR1 SGHRS, CDR2 YFSETQ. V lost 5 bases and J 2 bases, leaving 14 bases between the germline ends. CDR3 size: 15 residues. In nucleotides, the CDR3 is TGCGCCAGCAGGCCAGCAGGGGCAGCCTACAATGAGCAGTTCTTC. Protein product: CASRPAGAAYNEQFF.

This clone is deemed medium-sized. This CDR3 reads CASSSSGYMNTEAFF. CDR3 in DNA: TGTGCCAGCAGCTCTTCCGGGTATATGAACACTGAAGCTTTCTTT. The genes are TRBV13 and TRBJ1-1; D gene unclear. The CDR3 is 15 residues long. Deletions cut 4 bases from V and 0 bases from J, with 12 bases between. Germline lookup yields CDR1 PRHDT and CDR2 FYEKMQ (reference sequence). The full variable domain, rest sourced from reference TRBV13 and TRBJ1-1, is AAGVIQSPRHLIKEKRETATLKCYPIPRHDTVYWYQQGPGQDPQFLISFYEKMQSDKGSIPDRFSAQQFSDYHSELNMSSLELGDSALYFCASSSSGYMNTEAFFGQGTRLTVV.

The V and J genes are TRBV6-5 and TRBJ2-7, with 7 nucleotides matching TRBD1. With 10 bases clipped from V and 2 bases from J, the junction kept 8 bases outside the gene matches. The CDR3 totals 13 residues. Germline V CDR1 and CDR2: MNHEY, SVGAGI. CDR3 nucleotide sequence: TGTGCCACCTACAGGGGAAACCCCTACGAGCAGTACTTC. Residues: CATYRGNPYEQYF.

V and J are TRBV9 and TRBJ1-4; weak D call: TRBD1 (5 bases). The CDR3 spans 15 residues. CDR1 and CDR2 (germline): SGDLS, YYNGEE. Trimming left V 4 bases short and J 0 bases short, with 10 bases between. CDR3 coding DNA: TGTGCCAGCAGCCGCGGGGGGGCAACTAATGAAAAACTGTTTTTT. Its protein is CASSRGGATNEKLFF. The whole variable domain, filled in from reference TRBV9 and TRBJ1-4, reads DSGVTQTPKHLITATGQRVTLRCSPRSGDLSVYWYQQSLDQGLQFLIQYYNGEERAKGNILERFSAQQFPDLHSELNLSSLELGDSALYFCASSRGGATNEKLFFGSGTQLSVL.